The present T cell receptor beta chain was sequenced within a study of tumour-infiltrating T cells in Burkitt lymphoma. Study summary: Overall and progression-free survival were predicted by productive clonality.

The protocol was immunoSEQ multiplex PCR, while the TCRdb copy is restricted to in-frame clones and leaves out a portion. There are 13,000 to 15,000 clones in the sample; roughly 80% occur only once, and 6% to 8% lies in the top ten. The CDR3 covers 15 residues. Trimming at V came to 2 bases and at J to 2 bases, leaving 6 bases not matched to a gene. Germline V lookup: CDR1 SQVTM, CDR2 ANQGSEA. The receptor's source is a human donor with diffuse large B-cell lymphoma. V gene TRBV29-1 combines with J gene TRBJ2-7; 10 nucleotides line up with TRBD1. The sequenced material came from tumor tissue. Here the CDR3 DNA reads TGCAGCGTTGAACTCCGGGACAGGGGAACCTACGAGCAGTACTTC. As protein: CSVELRDRGTYEQYF.